These 26 T cell receptor beta chains were all obtained from the same sample, sequenced in a study of cytomegalovirus exposure and HLA in healthy donors. The PCR employed 60 Vbeta primers together with 13 Jbeta primers. Generated by immunoSEQ multiplex PCR, the TCRdb table keeps only in-frame clones and is missing some. The table includes about 160,000 clones, around 80% detected once. Sequenced sample: PBMCs. Receptors originate from a female donor in good health and CMV-seronegative.

V and J are TRBV15 and TRBJ1-2; D call uncertain. The CDR3 covers 14 residues. V lost 4 bases and J lost 6, with 15 bases in between. Germline lookup yields CDR1 LNHNV and CDR2 YYDKDF (reference sequence). CDR3 amino acids: CATSIGLSPHGYTF. The DNA for the CDR3 is TGTGCCACCAGCATTGGGCTCTCTCCCCATGGCTACACCTTC. Supplemented by reference TRBV15 and TRBJ1-2, the full variable domain reads DAMVIQNPRYQVTQFGKPVTLSCSQTLNHNVMYWYQQKSSQAPKLLFHYYDKDFNNEADTPDNFQSRRPNTSFCFLDIRSPGLGDTAMYLCATSIGLSPHGYTFGSGTRLTVV.

The rearrangement joins TRBV11-1 to TRBJ2-7, with 8 bases that match TRBD1. After removal of 4 bases from V and 2 bases from J, the junction contained 10 bases not matched to a gene. Germline assignment: CDR1 SGHAT and CDR2 FQDESV (reference sequence). The CDR3 extends over 16 amino acids. In nucleotides, the CDR3 is TGTGCCAGCAGCTCAGTCGGACAGGGATATACCTACGAGCAGTACTTC. Translation gives CASSSVGQGYTYEQYF.

The chain couples TRBV2 to TRBJ2-5, with D tentatively TRBD1 (6 bases). Germline V lookup: CDR1 SNHLY, CDR2 FYNNEI. V dropped 8 bases and J dropped 4 bases, with 17 bases sitting between them. The CDR3 sequence is 14 residues long. For the CDR3, the DNA is TGTGCCAGCCACCCCGACAGGTCTACAGAGACCCAGTACTTC. Protein: CASHPDRSTETQYF.

CDR3 loop: CASRPEAGRTQYF. As DNA, the CDR3 is TGTGCCAGCAGGCCGGAGGCCGGGAGAACCCAGTACTTC. The rearrangement links TRBV6-1 to TRBJ2-5; perhaps TRBD2 as D (6 bases). Trimming cost V 6 bases and J 8 bases, with 16 bases left between them. The CDR3 sequence is 13 residues long. From germline, CDR1 is MNHNS and CDR2 SASEGT.

This chain connects TRBV7-2 to TRBJ2-7; 8 nucleotides line up with TRBD1. Germline-derived CDR1 and CDR2 are SGHTA and FQGNSA. This CDR3 region has 15 residues. The V segment lost 4 bases and the J segment 0 bases; nucleotides outside the gene matches: 5. The CDR3, as DNA: TGTGCCAGCAGCTCCGGACAGGGATCCTCCTACGAGCAGTACTTC. This translates into CASSSGQGSSYEQYF.

The V call is TRBV28, the J call TRBJ2-6; 7 bases match TRBD1. This CDR3 has 15 residues. The germline V gene has CDR1 MDHEN and CDR2 SYDVKM. V gave up 8 bases and J gave up 4 bases; unmatched junction bases: 8. CDR3 coding DNA: TGTGCCAGCGGCTCCGGGACAGACGGGGCCAACGTCCTGACTTTC. Translation gives CASGSGTDGANVLTF.

The chain recombines TRBV28 with TRBJ2-7; a weak D match, TRBD1 (5 bases). CDR3 length equals 13 residues. V lost 1 base and J 7 bases, leaving 11 bases between the germline ends. Per the germline V gene, CDR1 is MDHEN and CDR2 is SYDVKM. Here the CDR3 DNA reads TGTGCCAGCAGTTTATCCAGGGTATGGGAGCAGTACTTC. Protein: CASSLSRVWEQYF. Filled out from reference TRBV28 and TRBJ2-7, the complete variable domain reads DVKVTQSSRYLVKRTGEKVFLECVQDMDHENMFWYRQDPGLGLRLIYFSYDVKMKEKGDIPEGYSVSREKKERFSLILESASTNQTSMYLCASSLSRVWEQYFGPGTRLTVT.

This rearrangement joins TRBV9 to TRBJ2-7; the D gene is possibly TRBD1 (5 bases). CDR1 is SGDLS and CDR2 is YYNGEE in the germline V gene. The germline V and J ends were trimmed by 0 bases and 4 bases, with 20 bases remaining between them. The length of the CDR3 is 17 residues. This CDR3 is CASSVDQGTPFHYEQYF. Here the CDR3 DNA reads TGTGCCAGCAGCGTAGATCAGGGAACCCCATTCCATTACGAGCAGTACTTC.

This clone was detected only a few times. The rearrangement uses TRBV7-9 and TRBJ2-1, with a weak D call TRBD1 (6 bases). Germline loops: CDR1 SEHNR, CDR2 FQNEAQ (reference sequence). V gave up 1 base and J gave up 6 bases, with 7 bases separating them. The CDR3 runs to 13 residues. The CDR3 protein is CASSLEGGNEQFF. The CDR3, as DNA: TGTGCCAGCAGCTTAGAAGGGGGCAATGAGCAGTTCTTC.

The chain uses TRBV28 and TRBJ2-2; possible D gene TRBD1, 6 bases. Germline V gene sequence: CDR1 MDHEN, CDR2 SYDVKM. The CDR3 contains 15 residues. V shed 3 bases and J shed 7 bases, with 15 bases lying between them. The CDR3 DNA reads as TGTGCCAGCAGTTTGCCGGGCGGCAGGGGCGGGGAGCTGTTTTTT. It codes for CASSLPGGRGGELFF.

This chain joins TRBV4-1 and TRBJ2-3, with TRBD2 matching 8 bases. CDR1 and CDR2 (germline): MGHRA, YSYEKL. The CDR3 runs to 15 residues. After removal of 1 base from V and 3 bases from J, the junction contained 3 bases not matched to a gene. The CDR3 spells CASSQVPSGTDTQYF. The CDR3 DNA is TGCGCCAGCAGCCAAGTTCCTAGCGGGACAGATACGCAGTATTTT.

CDR3 protein: CASTGGVQNIQYF. The DNA of the CDR3 is TGTGCCAGCACGGGGGGAGTACAAAACATTCAGTACTTC. J is TRBJ2-4 and V is TRBV2, with TRBD2 identical over 7 bases. The CDR3 is 13 residues long. From germline, CDR1 is SNHLY and CDR2 FYNNEI. J was trimmed by 5 bases and V by 7 bases; bases with no gene match: 5.

Only one count was recorded for this clone. This rearrangement joins TRBV7-3 to TRBJ2-7; 8 bases map to TRBD1. Losses at the gene ends were 1 base for V and 3 bases for J; bases not matched to a gene: 5. The CDR3 runs to 15 residues. The V gene's germline CDR1 is SGHTA and CDR2 FQGTGA. The DNA for the CDR3 is TGTGCCAGCAGCTTAAGGCCAGGGGGCGACTACGAGCAGTACTTC. As protein: CASSLRPGGDYEQYF. Based on the CDR3 plus reference TRBV7-3 and TRBJ2-7, the full variable domain is GAGVSQTPSNKVTEKGKYVELRCDPISGHTALYWYRQSLGQGPEFLIYFQGTGAADDSGLPNDRFFAVRPEGSVSTLKIQRTERGDSAVYLCASSLRPGGDYEQYFGPGTRLTVT.

This clone was seen only a few times. This sequence joins TRBV27 and TRBJ2-1; TRBD2 agrees at 11 bases. With 2 bases clipped from V and 0 bases from J, the junction kept 9 bases outside the gene matches. This CDR3 contains 19 residues. Germline CDR1 MNHEY, CDR2 SMNVEV (reference sequence). The CDR3 here is CASSLKASGGPSSYNEQFF. DNA for the CDR3: TGTGCCAGCAGTTTAAAGGCTAGCGGGGGGCCTAGCTCCTACAATGAGCAGTTCTTC.

J is TRBJ1-5 and V is TRBV18; TRBD1 matches at 7 bases. Per the germline V gene, CDR1 is KGHSH and CDR2 is LQKENI. This CDR3 has 13 residues. J gave up 12 bases and V 4 bases, and 9 bases lay outside the gene matches. DNA of the CDR3: TGTGCCAGCTCACAAGACAGGGTGGGTAGCCAGCATTTT. Translating it yields CASSQDRVGSQHF.

This chain joins TRBV6-5 and TRBJ1-1; TRBD1 matches 8 bases. From germline, CDR1 is MNHEY and CDR2 SVGAGI. The CDR3 length is 14 residues. The V gene end was trimmed by 6 bases and the J gene end by 1 base; junction bases not matched to a gene: 4. Here the CDR3 reads CASRRTGRNTEAFF. The CDR3 region has the DNA TGTGCCAGCAGGAGGACAGGGCGGAACACTGAAGCTTTCTTT.

V is TRBV9 and J is TRBJ2-7; D may be TRBD2 (5 bases). Germline CDR1 reads SGDLS; CDR2 reads YYNGEE. This CDR3 is built from 13 residues. V lost 2 bases to trimming and J lost 5 bases, with 11 bases between them. This CDR3 reads CASSVRSGDEQYF. CDR3 nucleotide sequence: TGTGCCAGCAGCGTTCGCTCCGGGGACGAGCAGTACTTC. The full variable domain, with the rest looked up from reference TRBV9 and TRBJ2-7, is DSGVTQTPKHLITATGQRVTLRCSPRSGDLSVYWYQQSLDQGLQFLIQYYNGEERAKGNILERFSAQQFPDLHSELNLSSLELGDSALYFCASSVRSGDEQYFGPGTRLTVT.

The chain combines TRBV19 with TRBJ1-1, with D possibly matching TRBD1 (5 bases). The CDR3 extends over 16 amino acids. The germline V gene has CDR1 LNHDA and CDR2 SQIVND (reference sequence). V was clipped by 5 bases and J by 0 bases, with 16 bases between them. The CDR3 region is CASSLKQARMNTEAFF. Here the CDR3 DNA reads TGTGCCAGTAGTTTAAAACAGGCAAGGATGAACACTGAAGCTTTCTTT.

The rearrangement joins TRBV6-1 to TRBJ2-2, with D perhaps TRBD1 (5 bases). The CDR3 runs to 15 residues. The V gene lost 10 bases and the J gene lost 0 bases, with 15 bases spanning the gap. In germline, CDR1 is MNHNS, CDR2 SASEGT. The CDR3 sequence: CAIHRTPANTGELFF. CDR3 DNA sequence: TGTGCCATCCACAGGACACCCGCGAACACCGGGGAGCTGTTTTTT.

The V call is TRBV11-2, the J call TRBJ2-1; TRBD2 might be the D (7 bases). V dropped 0 bases and J dropped 6 bases, with 18 bases sitting between them. CDR1 is SGHAT and CDR2 is FQNNGV in the germline V gene. The CDR3 is 17 residues long. The CDR3 spells CASSLDAGARGVNEQFF. DNA of the CDR3: TGTGCCAGCAGCTTAGATGCGGGGGCGCGAGGGGTCAATGAGCAGTTCTTC.

This chain joins TRBV5-6 and TRBJ1-2; D call uncertain. Trimming left V 1 base short and J 4 bases short, with 11 bases between. The CDR3 is made up of 14 amino acids. In germline, CDR1 is SGHDT, CDR2 YYEEEE. Here the CDR3 DNA reads TGTGCCAGCAGCTTGAACCGACACCTCTATGGCTACACCTTC. It specifies CASSLNRHLYGYTF.

V is TRBV5-4 and J is TRBJ2-1; TRBD2 aligns across 7 bases. The V segment lost 2 bases and the J segment 2 bases; nucleotides outside the gene matches: 4. The CDR3 length is 15 residues. Per the germline V gene, CDR1 is SGHNT and CDR2 is YYREEE (reference sequence). CDR3 DNA: TGTGCCAGCAGCTTCCCAGCGGGACCCTACAATGAGCAGTTCTTC. Its protein is CASSFPAGPYNEQFF.

V and J are TRBV11-2 and TRBJ2-7; TRBD2 might be the D (6 bases). Trimming stripped 6 bases from V and 1 base from J, with 13 bases between. Per germline, CDR1 SGHAT and CDR2 FQNNGV. This CDR3 is built from 14 residues. CDR3 nucleotide sequence: TGTGCCAGCAGTTACCGACTAGTATCCTACGAGCAGTACTTC. It codes for CASSYRLVSYEQYF.

V is TRBV30 and J is TRBJ1-2, with a possible D match to TRBD1 (5 bases). Trimming pared 1 base from V and 0 bases from J, leaving 6 bases between. CDR3 length: 13 amino acids. Germline V lookup: CDR1 GTSNPN, CDR2 SVGIG (reference sequence). CDR3 DNA sequence: TGTGCCTGGAGTGAGGGGTCTAACTATGGCTACACCTTC. Its protein product is CAWSEGSNYGYTF.

This chain uses TRBV6-1 with TRBJ2-3; D gene uncertain. This CDR3 is 12 amino acids long. Germline V gene lookup returns CDR1 MNHNS and CDR2 SASEGT. V lost 5 bases and J 6 bases, leaving 9 bases between the germline ends. CDR3 region: CASSPRWDTQYF. CDR3 sequence (DNA): TGTGCCAGCAGTCCCCGGTGGGATACGCAGTATTTT.

A few counts support this clone. J is TRBJ2-3 and V is TRBV19; 9 bases are shared with TRBD2. V gave up 5 bases and J gave up 1 base; unmatched junction bases: 4. This CDR3 region has 15 residues. CDR1 and CDR2 (germline): LNHDA, SQIVND (reference sequence). In DNA, the CDR3 is TGTGCCAGTAGTTACGTAGCGGGGGGCACAGATACGCAGTATTTT. It is translated as CASSYVAGGTDTQYF.